The 22 T cell receptor beta chains below all came from one sample that was sequenced in a study of T cell responses to AZD1222 COVID-19 vaccine. Sequenced by immunoSEQ multiplex PCR; TCRdb stores in-frame clones only, minus some. This table holds roughly 110,000 clones, roughly four fifths found once. The sample consisted of peripheral blood, taken on day 0 of AZD1222 vaccination. The source of these receptors is an adult in good health.

J is TRBJ1-6 and V is TRBV5-1; TRBD1 matches at 7 bases. J gave up 10 bases and V 0 bases, and 10 bases lay outside the gene matches. The CDR3 loop spans 16 amino acids. CDR1 is SGHRS and CDR2 is YFSETQ in the germline V gene. The CDR3 loop reads CASSLEAGGVSSPLHF. In DNA form, the CDR3 reads TGCGCCAGCAGCTTGGAAGCAGGGGGTGTTAGCTCACCCCTCCACTTT. The variable domain in full, with the rest retrieved from reference TRBV5-1 and TRBJ1-6, is KAGVTQTPRYLIKTRGQQVTLSCSPISGHRSVSWYQQTPGQGLQFLFEYFSETQRNKGNFPGRFSGRQFSNSRSEMNVSTLELGDSALYLCASSLEAGGVSSPLHFGNGTRLTVT.

The chain carries TRBV5-1 and TRBJ1-4, with D perhaps TRBD1 (6 bases). The CDR3 extends over 14 amino acids. V was clipped by 4 bases and J by 8 bases, with 15 bases between them. CDR1 and CDR2 (germline): SGHRS, YFSETQ. The DNA of the CDR3 is TGCGCCAGCAGCGTTGGTCCAGGGGAGGAAAAACTGTTTTTT. Translating it yields CASSVGPGEEKLFF.

V is TRBV29-1 and J is TRBJ2-1; unclear D gene. This CDR3 comprises 16 residues. CDR1 is SQVTM and CDR2 is ANQGSEA in the germline V gene. The germline V and J ends were trimmed by 8 bases and 0 bases, with 20 bases remaining between them. CDR3 coding DNA: TGCAGCACGCTCATCTCGACTGCGAGCTCCTACAATGAGCAGTTCTTC. Amino acid sequence: CSTLISTASSYNEQFF.

V is TRBV6-5 and J is TRBJ1-4, with 7 bases aligning to TRBD1. The germline V gene has CDR1 MNHEY and CDR2 SVGAGI. This CDR3 comprises 14 residues. V dropped 7 bases and J dropped 7; count of bases not matched to a gene: 9. The CDR3 sequence: CASNLDRSFEKLFF. CDR3 DNA sequence: TGTGCCAGCAACCTGGACAGGTCTTTTGAAAAACTGTTTTTT.

V usage is TRBV6-5 and J usage is TRBJ1-2; 9 bases align to TRBD1. The length of the CDR3 is 15 residues. V was pared by 2 bases and J by 4 bases, with 5 bases of the junction left unmatched. Germline V gene data show CDR1 as MNHEY and CDR2 as SVGAGI. CDR3 sequence (DNA): TGTGCCAGCAGTTACAAGGGACAGGGATTCTATGGCTACACCTTC. Translating gives CASSYKGQGFYGYTF.

At least ten counts were recorded for this clone. V and J are TRBV2 and TRBJ1-1; D remains unclear. Germline V gives CDR1 SNHLY, CDR2 FYNNEI. There are 14 residues in the CDR3. V was pared by 5 bases and J by 0 bases, with 10 bases between. The CDR3 protein is CASSTLGLNTEAFF. The CDR3 DNA is TGTGCCAGCAGTACCCTGGGCCTGAACACTGAAGCTTTCTTT.

The V call is TRBV28, the J call TRBJ1-1, with a weak D call TRBD1 (5 bases). Germline CDR1 reads MDHEN; CDR2 reads SYDVKM. CDR3 size: 14 residues. Deletions cut 1 base from V and 2 bases from J, with 8 bases between. CDR3 residues: CASSLFGGNTEAFF. The CDR3 DNA is TGTGCCAGCAGTTTATTCGGGGGAAACACTGAAGCTTTCTTT.

This sequence joins TRBV6-1 and TRBJ2-7; tentatively, D is TRBD2 (6 bases). Per the germline V gene, CDR1 is MNHNS and CDR2 is SASEGT. Trimming left V 3 bases short and J 3 bases short, with 18 bases between. The CDR3 runs to 16 residues. CDR3 nucleotide sequence: TGTGCCAGCAGTGAGGGGAGCGGGCCTTTTGTCTACGAGCAGTACTTC. Its translation: CASSEGSGPFVYEQYF.

The J gene is TRBJ2-5, the V gene TRBV15; D call uncertain. V was trimmed by 4 bases and J by 2 bases, leaving 8 bases between them. Germline-derived CDR1 and CDR2 are LNHNV and YYDKDF (reference sequence). CDR3 length: 13 amino acids. This CDR3 is CATSNGVQETQYF. In nucleotides, the CDR3 is TGTGCCACCAGCAACGGCGTTCAAGAGACCCAGTACTTC.

The chain employs TRBV7-2 and TRBJ2-1; 8 bases are a match to TRBD2. Per germline, CDR1 SGHTA and CDR2 FQGNSA. V lost 4 bases, J lost 8 bases, and 4 bases stayed unmatched. There are 13 residues in the CDR3. The CDR3 region has the DNA TGTGCCAGCAGCTACGGGGGGGGAGATGAGCAGTTCTTC. It encodes CASSYGGGDEQFF. Drawing the rest from reference TRBV7-2 and TRBJ2-1, the complete variable domain is GAGVSQSPSNKVTEKGKDVELRCDPISGHTALYWYRQSLGQGLEFLIYFQGNSAPDKSGLPSDRFSAERTGGSVSTLTIQRTQQEDSAVYLCASSYGGGDEQFFGPGTRLTVL.

The CDR3 nucleotides are TGTGCCAGCAGCCAACAGGGTGGGTACACTGAAGCTTTCTTT. Translating gives CASSQQGGYTEAFF. V and J are TRBV11-2 and TRBJ1-1; D is possibly TRBD1 (6 bases). The germline V gene encodes CDR1 SGHAT and CDR2 FQNNGV. Trimming pared 5 bases from V and 3 bases from J, leaving 13 bases between. This CDR3 is 14 amino acids long.

CDR3 residues: CASRVVVTEAFF. CDR3 in DNA: TGTGCCAGCAGAGTAGTAGTGACTGAAGCTTTCTTT. The chain links TRBV2 to TRBJ1-1; D not resolved. The CDR3 extends over 12 amino acids. Germline loops: CDR1 SNHLY, CDR2 FYNNEI. Between the trimmed V and J ends, which lost 6 bases and 5 bases, there was a span of 10 bases.

V usage is TRBV5-1 and J usage is TRBJ2-1, with D perhaps matching TRBD2 (6 bases). This CDR3 comprises 15 residues. Germline V gene sequence: CDR1 SGHRS, CDR2 YFSETQ. With 4 bases removed from V and 4 bases from J, the gap between germline ends came to 15 bases. CDR3 residues: CASSDSGPGYNEQFF. DNA of the CDR3: TGCGCCAGCAGCGACAGCGGGCCGGGATACAATGAGCAGTTCTTC.

CDR3 protein: CASSLDRDRYTDTQYF. In DNA form, the CDR3 reads TGTGCCAGCAGCTTAGATAGGGACAGGTACACAGATACGCAGTATTTT. J is TRBJ2-3 and V is TRBV7-8; 8 bases align to TRBD1. The length of the CDR3 is 16 residues. J lost 2 bases, V lost 1 base, and 5 bases had no gene match. The V gene's germline CDR1 is SGHVS and CDR2 FQNEAQ.

The chain is built from TRBV29-1 and TRBJ2-5; TRBD1 is a possible D gene (6 bases). V lost 4 bases, J lost 2 bases, and 11 bases lay in between. The germline CDR1 and CDR2 sequences are SQVTM and ANQGSEA. The CDR3 sequence is 13 residues long. CDR3: CSVAGTYQETQYF. The CDR3 DNA follows: TGCAGCGTTGCCGGGACATATCAAGAGACCCAGTACTTC.

The genes are TRBV6-7 and TRBJ2-4; D not certain. TRBV6-7 counts as an open reading frame of uncertain function. CDR3 length: 19 amino acids. V lost 5 bases and J 0 bases, leaving 23 bases between the germline ends. The CDR3 loop is CASSRVQRPNVLAKNIQYF. For the CDR3, the DNA is TGTGCCAGCAGTCGCGTACAGAGACCAAATGTACTAGCCAAAAACATTCAGTACTTC.

This clone was observed a single time. The V and J genes are TRBV2 and TRBJ2-2; the D call may be TRBD1 or TRBD2 (5 bases each). The V gene's germline CDR1 is SNHLY and CDR2 FYNNEI. The ends were cut back, 6 bases at V and 7 bases at J, with 15 bases in the middle. The CDR3 runs to 14 residues. This CDR3 reads CASSIRDGGGELFF. Written as DNA, the CDR3 is TGTGCCAGCAGCATCCGGGACGGAGGCGGGGAGCTGTTTTTT.

V gene TRBV4-2 combines with J gene TRBJ1-1; 7 bases fit TRBD1. The CDR3 totals 12 residues. From germline, CDR1 is LGHNA and CDR2 YNFKEQ. Trimming at V came to 5 bases and at J to 8 bases, leaving 5 bases not matched to a gene. The CDR3 DNA is TGTGCCAGCAGCTCCCGGGACAGAGAAGCTTTCTTT. This translates into CASSSRDREAFF.

The chain employs TRBV28 and TRBJ2-3; D might be TRBD2 (6 bases). CDR3 length: 17 amino acids. V dropped 4 bases and J dropped 2 bases, with 19 bases sitting between them. Per germline, CDR1 MDHEN and CDR2 SYDVKM. In nucleotides, the CDR3 is TGTGCCAGCAGTTCTACCGGGCAGCGGGTCTCCACAGATACGCAGTATTTT. This encodes CASSSTGQRVSTDTQYF.

The chain has TRBV28 and TRBJ1-1; 7 bases align to TRBD1. The CDR3 is 12 amino acids. Per the germline V gene, CDR1 is MDHEN and CDR2 is SYDVKM. V gave up 9 bases and J gave up 3 bases; unmatched junction bases: 4. CDR3 in amino acids: CASRDSHTEAFF. In DNA, the CDR3 is TGTGCCAGTAGGGACAGCCACACTGAAGCTTTCTTT. Looking up the rest from reference TRBV28 and TRBJ1-1 gives the full variable domain: DVKVTQSSRYLVKRTGEKVFLECVQDMDHENMFWYRQDPGLGLRLIYFSYDVKMKEKGDIPEGYSVSREKKERFSLILESASTNQTSMYLCASRDSHTEAFFGQGTRLTVV.

This clone was seen many times. CDR3 nucleotide sequence: TGTGCCAGCAGCCTCGAAAGGAACACTGAAGCTTTCTTT. It encodes CASSLERNTEAFF. The V and J genes are TRBV7-9 and TRBJ1-1; the D is unclear. This CDR3 is built from 13 residues. Germline-derived CDR1 and CDR2 are SEHNR and FQNEAQ (reference sequence). Trimming left V 5 bases short and J 1 base short, with 8 bases between.

V usage is TRBV11-1 and J usage is TRBJ2-2; the match to TRBD1 covers 8 bases. The trim removed 3 bases at V and 3 bases at J, leaving 3 bases unmatched. Germline V CDR1 and CDR2: SGHAT, FQDESV (reference sequence). The CDR3 is 15 residues long. CDR3 DNA sequence: TGTGCCAGCAGCTTCGGACAGGGATACACCGGGGAGCTGTTTTTT. Amino acid sequence: CASSFGQGYTGELFF.